This TCR beta chain was retrieved from a study of blood T cell repertoires in COVID-19. Overall study context: Acute-phase and convalescent COVID-19 samples originated in the United States, Italy and Spain. The analysed material was cDNA or gDNA that came from T cells, B-cell-depleted T cells, or PBMCs.

Per the authors' pipeline: Quantification of nucleated cells was approximated via reference gene primer amplification. Assay: immunoSEQ multiplex PCR; the TCRdb copy retains only in-frame clones and omits some. V, J and clone size are those of that table, while D and trimming were read from the DNA. This sample has hundreds of thousands of clones, with about nine tenths found just once. CDR1 is SNHLY, CDR2 FYNNEI, per germline. V trimming: 5 bases; J trimming: 5 bases; junction bases outside the gene matches: 8. The length of the CDR3 is 15 residues. This TCR derives from a woman in her 30s with active or convalescent COVID-19. V is TRBV2 and J is TRBJ1-2; 10 nucleotides match TRBD1. Sample: peripheral blood. The CDR3 DNA reads as TGTGCCAGCAGTAAAGAGACAGGGGGCGAATATGGCTACACCTTC. Its translation: CASSKETGGEYGYTF.